These T cell receptor beta chains were read from a single sample in a study of Ad26.COV2.S vaccination and SARS-CoV-2 variants. Data came from immunoSEQ multiplex PCR; TCRdb stores just in-frame clones and leaves some out. This table has 300,000 to 350,000 clones, 75% to 90% appearing once. This material consisted of peripheral blood, taken in a trial of Ad26.COV2.S vaccine versus placebo. These receptors came from a person between 18 and 59 years old who received the Ad26.COV2.S COVID-19 vaccine or a placebo. Each CDR3 is given with its conserved first and last residue. D genes are given only for firm matches. A clone size is listed for some rows: how often the clone was seen (once, few, many), or a class if it is expanded.

V	length	D	size	J	DNA	CDR3
TRBV6-6	15	TRBD1	-	TRBJ2-7	TGTGCCAGCAGTTACCCCGCGGGACAGGCCCACGAGCAGTACTTC	CASSYPAGQAHEQYF
TRBV4-3	16	-	-	TRBJ2-7	TGCGCCAGCAGCCAGGACAGACGGGGAAGCTCCTACGAGCAGTACTTC	CASSQDRRGSSYEQYF
TRBV27	15	TRBD1	-	TRBJ2-7	TGTGCCAGCAGTAGCCCCGGGACAGCCTTATACGAGCAGTACTTC	CASSSPGTALYEQYF
TRBV7-2	14	TRBD1	-	TRBJ2-1	TGTGCCAGCAGCTTAGGACAGGGATACAATGAGCAGTTCTTC	CASSLGQGYNEQFF
TRBV19	14	-	-	TRBJ1-1	TGTGCCAGTATCCCCAACGGGGGGAACACTGAAGCTTTCTTT	CASIPNGGNTEAFF
TRBV10-1	16	TRBD1	-	TRBJ2-7	TGCGCCAGCAGTGAAGGCCTCTGGGACAGGGGCTACGAGCAGTACTTC	CASSEGLWDRGYEQYF
TRBV5-1	12	-	-	TRBJ2-7	TGCGCCAGCACCGGGGGCCGGGGCGAGCAGTACTTC	CASTGGRGEQYF
TRBV27	13	-	-	TRBJ1-1	TGTGCCAGCAGTTTACACCTGAACACTGAAGCTTTCTTT	CASSLHLNTEAFF
TRBV28	13	-	-	TRBJ2-7	TGTGCCAGCAGTTTAGGGGGTGGCGACGAGCAGTACTTC	CASSLGGGDEQYF
TRBV4-3	16	-	-	TRBJ1-3	TGCGCCAGCAGCCAAGATGGGCGGGGATCTGGAAACACCATATATTTT	CASSQDGRGSGNTIYF
TRBV4-3	14	-	-	TRBJ1-2	TGCGCCAGCAGCCAAGACAGGGGCCGGAATGGCTACACCTTC	CASSQDRGRNGYTF
TRBV7-3	13	-	-	TRBJ2-3	TGTGCCAGCAGCAGCGTAGGACTGGATACGCAGTATTTT	CASSSVGLDTQYF
TRBV6-2/TRBV6-3	11	-	-	TRBJ2-5	TGTGCCAGCAGTACGGGGGAGACCCAGTACTTC	CASSTGETQYF
TRBV5-4	15	TRBD1	-	TRBJ1-1	TGTGCCAGCAGCTTGGAACAGGGGGCACTGGCTGAAGCTTTCTTT	CASSLEQGALAEAFF
TRBV9	15	TRBD2	-	TRBJ2-1	TGTGCCAGCAGCGTAGCTAGCGGGAGGGCCGGTGAGCAGTTCTTC	CASSVASGRAGEQFF
TRBV28	13	-	-	TRBJ1-2	TGTGCCAGCCATCCGCGGCCCAACTATGGCTACACCTTC	CASHPRPNYGYTF
TRBV11-2	14	-	-	TRBJ2-7	TGTGCCAGCAGCTTCGAGGGCCGCGGAGACGAGCAGTACTTC	CASSFEGRGDEQYF
TRBV28	15	TRBD1	-	TRBJ2-7	TGTGCCAGCAGTTTAGTTGGGGGGACAGGCGGGGAGCAGTACTTC	CASSLVGGTGGEQYF
TRBV10-3	14	-	-	TRBJ2-1	TGTGCCATCACCCGGGGGGGACAGATCAATGAGCAGTTCTTC	CAITRGGQINEQFF
TRBV7-9	16	-	-	TRBJ1-5	TGTGCCAGCAGCTTCTGGGGAGGGGGGGAAAGCCAGCCCCAGCATTTT	CASSFWGGGESQPQHF
TRBV6-6	14	-	-	TRBJ1-1	TGTGCCAGCAGTTACGGCCGAACGAACACTGAAGCTTTCTTT	CASSYGRTNTEAFF
TRBV7-2	13	-	-	TRBJ1-3	TGTGCCAGCACCCAGGGGCGACGAAACACCATATATTTT	CASTQGRRNTIYF
TRBV5-1	13	-	-	TRBJ2-7	TGCGCCAGCAGCCGAGGGGAGGCGTACGAGCAGTACTTC	CASSRGEAYEQYF
TRBV6-2/TRBV6-3	16	TRBD2	-	TRBJ2-3	TGTGCCAGCAGTTATACTAGCGGGGACTACACAGATACGCAGTATTTT	CASSYTSGDYTDTQYF
TRBV4-3	16	TRBD1	-	TRBJ2-1	TGCGCCAGCAGCCGACGCGGACAGGGGGGGAGCGATGAGCAGTTCTTC	CASSRRGQGGSDEQFF
TRBV7-9	14	-	-	TRBJ2-5	TGTGCCAGCAGCCCAGTCGGGACGGAAGAGACCCAGTACTTC	CASSPVGTEETQYF
TRBV6-5	13	-	-	TRBJ1-6	TGTGCCAGCGGAGGATCAGGCGATTCACCCCTCCACTTT	CASGGSGDSPLHF
TRBV5-1	15	-	-	TRBJ2-7	TGCGCCAGCAGCTCCGGCCCCGGGTCCCTGGACGAGCAGTACTTC	CASSSGPGSLDEQYF
TRBV5-6	16	-	-	TRBJ1-3	TGTGCCAGCAGCTTACAGGGTTGGGTCTCTGGAAACACCATATATTTT	CASSLQGWVSGNTIYF
TRBV6-5	14	-	-	TRBJ2-7	TGTGCCAGCAGTTACGCGACCGCGGGTTCCGAGCAGTACTTC	CASSYATAGSEQYF
TRBV4-1	14	-	-	TRBJ2-7	TGCGCCAGCAGGCAAAACAGGGTCACCTACGAGCAGTACTTC	CASRQNRVTYEQYF
TRBV28	14	-	-	TRBJ2-2	TGTGCCAGCAGGGCACATACGAACACCGGGGAGCTGTTTTTT	CASRAHTNTGELFF
TRBV7-9	14	-	-	TRBJ1-1	TGTGCCAGCAGCTTAACGGACGGACTCCCTGAAGCTTTCTTT	CASSLTDGLPEAFF
TRBV7-6	16	TRBD1	-	TRBJ1-4	TGTGCCAGCAGCCGGGACAGGGTTGAGACTAATGAAAAACTGTTTTTT	CASSRDRVETNEKLFF
TRBV28	15	TRBD1	-	TRBJ2-5	TGTGCCAGCAGTATCAGTCAGGGGGCGAGAGAGACCCAGTACTTC	CASSISQGARETQYF
TRBV27	17	TRBD2	-	TRBJ2-1	TGTGCCAGCAGCCCCGCGGCGGGGGGGCCAGCCTACAATGAGCAGTTCTTC	CASSPAAGGPAYNEQFF
TRBV6-5	14	-	-	TRBJ2-1	TGTGCCAGCAGTTACCAGGTTGGGAACAATGAGCAGTTCTTC	CASSYQVGNNEQFF
TRBV12-5	15	-	-	TRBJ2-1	TGTGCTAGTGGCGCCGGGTCAGGCTCCTACAATGAGCAGTTCTTC	CASGAGSGSYNEQFF
TRBV19	14	-	-	TRBJ1-5	TGTGCCAGTAGTCCCCGAGGCACTAATCAGCCCCAGCATTTT	CASSPRGTNQPQHF
TRBV5-4	14	-	-	TRBJ1-5	TGTGCCAGCAGCTTGGGAGGGGACAATCAGCCCCAGCATTTT	CASSLGGDNQPQHF
TRBV27	16	TRBD2	-	TRBJ2-1	TGTGCCAGCAGTTTAGGTCCGGGGCTAGCGGTCAATGAGCAGTTCTTC	CASSLGPGLAVNEQFF
TRBV3-1/TRBV3-2	14	TRBD1	-	TRBJ2-7	TGTGCCAGCAGCCAGGGGACAGGGGGCTACGAGCAGTACTTC	CASSQGTGGYEQYF
TRBV5-4	12	-	-	TRBJ1-1	TGTGCCAGCAGGCGGGGGGCCCCTGAAGCTTTCTTT	CASRRGAPEAFF
TRBV5-1	16	TRBD1	-	TRBJ2-2	TGCGCCAGCAGCTCGACAGGGGGGATGAGGACCGGGGAGCTGTTTTTT	CASSSTGGMRTGELFF
TRBV2	13	-	few	TRBJ2-2	TGTGCCAGCAGTTTACAGGGAACCGGGGAGCTGTTTTTT	CASSLQGTGELFF